Shown below are 18 T cell receptor beta chains from a single sample sequenced in a study of response to subunit inactivated influenza vaccine. TCRdb itself ran the RT-PCR reads through MiXCR, one entry per CDR3 protein. The sample comprises some 640,000 distinct CDR3 sequences, approximately 13% of which are singletons, and around 7% rests with the top ten. Here the sequenced sample was PBMCs from blood, taken approximately 15 days before vaccination. The receptors come from a man over 45 who received an inactivated influenza vaccine.

J is TRBJ2-7 and V is TRBV12-3 or TRBV12-4; TRBD2 might be the D (6 bases). V was cut by 7 bases and J by 0 bases, with 13 bases left in between. There are 14 residues in the CDR3. The DNA for the CDR3 is TGTGCCAGCACTCCGGGACTGAGCTCCTACGAGCAGTACTTC. It yields the protein CASTPGLSSYEQYF.

This clonotype was recorded a few times. The chain links TRBV28 to TRBJ1-5, with 7 nucleotides matching TRBD1. Germline-derived CDR1 and CDR2 are MDHEN and SYDVKM. The CDR3 runs to 15 residues. The junction had 9 bases not matched to a gene; V was cut back by 6 bases and J by 4 bases. This CDR3 is CASRVDRVPNQPQHF. In DNA form, the CDR3 reads TGTGCCAGCAGAGTTGACAGGGTTCCGAATCAGCCCCAGCATTTT.

This clonotype has a handful of counts. The CDR3 protein is CASSYTGATINTGELFF. CDR3 nucleotide sequence: TGTGCCAGCAGTTACACAGGGGCGACAATTAACACCGGGGAGCTGTTTTTT. The chain is built from TRBV6-5 and TRBJ2-2, with 7 bases identical to TRBD1. The V gene end was trimmed by 2 bases and the J gene end by 2 bases; junction bases not matched to a gene: 8. Looked up from germline, CDR1 is MNHEY and CDR2 is SVGAGI. CDR3 length: 17 amino acids.

This clonotype was detected a few times. This rearrangement joins TRBV4-2 to TRBJ2-3, with 13 bases matching TRBD2. Germline loops: CDR1 LGHNA, CDR2 YNFKEQ. The CDR3 length is 16 residues. J gave up 6 bases and V 2 bases, and 5 bases lay outside the gene matches. The CDR3, as DNA: TGTGCCAGCAGCCAACGGACTAGCGGGAGATTTGATACGCAGTATTTT. It yields the protein CASSQRTSGRFDTQYF.

The chain uses TRBV5-1 and TRBJ2-3; 9 nucleotides match TRBD2. The V gene's germline CDR1 is SGHRS and CDR2 YFSETQ. The CDR3 loop spans 17 amino acids. J gave up 2 bases and V 2 bases, and 9 bases lay outside the gene matches. The CDR3 sequence is CASSFSRGLANTDTQYF. For the CDR3, the DNA is TGCGCCAGCAGCTTCTCACGGGGACTAGCAAACACAGATACGCAGTATTTT. Full variable domain (remainder filled in from reference TRBV5-1 and TRBJ2-3): KAGVTQTPRYLIKTRGQQVTLSCSPISGHRSVSWYQQTPGQGLQFLFEYFSETQRNKGNFPGRFSGRQFSNSRSEMNVSTLELGDSALYLCASSFSRGLANTDTQYFGPGTRLTVL.

The chain recombines TRBV9 with TRBJ2-7; D gene uncertain. The CDR3 runs 13 residues. CDR1 SGDLS and CDR2 YYNGEE come from the germline V gene. Trimming shortened V by 3 bases and J by 0 bases, and 7 bases separated the two germline ends. CDR3 residues: CASSAGYSYEQYF. DNA for the CDR3: TGTGCCAGCAGCGCCGGGTACTCCTACGAGCAGTACTTC.

V usage is TRBV24-1 and J usage is TRBJ2-1, with a tentative D call TRBD1 (8 bases). V lost 7 bases to trimming and J lost 5 bases, with 14 bases between them. The CDR3 sequence is 14 residues long. Germline V lookup: CDR1 KGHDR, CDR2 SFDVKD. This chain's CDR3 is CATSRTGRDNEQFF. CDR3 sequence (DNA): TGTGCCACCAGCCGGACAGGGAGGGACAATGAGCAGTTCTTC.

Only a few counts were recorded for this clonotype. This rearrangement joins TRBV28 to TRBJ2-4, with D unresolved. The CDR3 has 13 residues. Trimming removed 2 bases from V and 4 bases from J, with 6 bases in between. Germline V CDR1 and CDR2: MDHEN, SYDVKM. CDR3 in amino acids: CASSLGTKNIQYF. The CDR3 DNA reads as TGTGCCAGCAGTTTAGGCACAAAAAACATTCAGTACTTC.

This clonotype occurred a few times. The V and J genes are TRBV20-1 and TRBJ2-3, with 16 bases identical to TRBD2. The V segment lost 5 bases and the J segment 5 bases; nucleotides outside the gene matches: 10. This CDR3 spans 17 amino acids. The germline CDR1 and CDR2 sequences are DFQATT and SNEGSKA (reference sequence). CDR3 DNA: TGCAGTGCTGTCGGGACTAGCGGGGGGGCGCGAATAGATACGCAGTATTTT. This translates into CSAVGTSGGARIDTQYF.

The chain carries TRBV6-2 or TRBV6-3 and TRBJ2-5, with 7 bases identical to TRBD1. J was trimmed by 5 bases and V by 7 bases; bases with no gene match: 13. The CDR3 covers 15 residues. Germline V gives CDR1 MNHEY, CDR2 SVGEGT. CDR3: CASTTDRVPHETQYF. DNA for the CDR3: TGTGCCAGCACCACTGACAGGGTACCTCACGAGACCCAGTACTTC.

This clonotype was recorded once. One base away lies a much larger clone, so this may be a sequencing read error. CDR3 sequence reads: CSVATGFNEQYF. CDR3 bases: TGCAGCGTTGCGACAGGGTTCAACGAGCAGTACTTC. The chain couples TRBV29-1 to TRBJ2-7; 7 bases agree with TRBD1. V lost 4 bases and J lost 5; bases outside the gene matches: 5. The V gene's germline CDR1 is SQVTM and CDR2 ANQGSEA. The CDR3 runs to 12 residues.

Ten or more counts support this clonotype. The chain carries TRBV30 and TRBJ2-3; D is perhaps TRBD2 (7 bases). Trimming left V 7 bases short and J 8 bases short, with 19 bases between. The CDR3 extends over 13 amino acids. Germline V gene data show CDR1 as GTSNPN and CDR2 as SVGIG (reference sequence). In nucleotides, the CDR3 is TGTGCCTCTACTAGTGGGGGGGCCGGTACGCAGTATTTT. It specifies CASTSGGAGTQYF.

The rearrangement joins TRBV7-2 to TRBJ1-2; D gene uncertain. Trimming left V 4 bases short and J 7 bases short, with 10 bases between. The germline V gene encodes CDR1 SGHTA and CDR2 FQGNSA. This CDR3 spans 12 amino acids. The CDR3 here is CASSSPRGGYTF. The CDR3 bases are TGTGCCAGCAGCTCTCCCCGTGGTGGCTACACCTTC. Full variable domain (rest looked up from reference TRBV7-2 and TRBJ1-2): GAGVSQSPSNKVTEKGKDVELRCDPISGHTALYWYRQSLGQGLEFLIYFQGNSAPDKSGLPSDRFSAERTGGSVSTLTIQRTQQEDSAVYLCASSSPRGGYTFGSGTRLTVV.

V gene TRBV28 combines with J gene TRBJ2-2; D unresolved. V shed 1 base and J shed 0 bases, with 15 bases lying between them. This CDR3 is 18 amino acids long. Per the germline V gene, CDR1 is MDHEN and CDR2 is SYDVKM. CDR3 coding DNA: TGTGCCAGCAGTTTATCCCTAGGTGGGCAGCCGAACACCGGGGAGCTGTTTTTT. Protein product: CASSLSLGGQPNTGELFF.

This clonotype came up a few times. The rearrangement links TRBV29-1 to TRBJ2-3; D gene ambiguous. The CDR3 has 14 amino acids. The germline V gene encodes CDR1 SQVTM and CDR2 ANQGSEA. V was clipped by 4 bases and J by 0 bases, with 11 bases between them. This chain's CDR3 is CSVGVYSSTDTQYF. Written as DNA, the CDR3 is TGCAGCGTTGGAGTGTATTCTAGCACAGATACGCAGTATTTT.

This clonotype appeared a few times. The chain combines TRBV4-3 with TRBJ1-2; D might be TRBD1 (6 bases). CDR3 length equals 13 residues. The germline gives CDR1 LGHNA, CDR2 YSLEER. V was trimmed by 1 base and J by 7 bases, leaving 10 bases between them. The chain's CDR3 is CASSQVQGSGYTF. Here the CDR3 DNA reads TGCGCCAGCAGCCAAGTACAGGGCTCTGGCTACACCTTC.

There are a few counts of this clonotype. The V call is TRBV20-1, the J call TRBJ1-5; no clear D gene. Germline V gene lookup returns CDR1 DFQATT and CDR2 SNEGSKA (reference sequence). The CDR3 contains 13 residues. V was clipped by 3 bases and J by 0 bases, with 6 bases between them. CDR3 in DNA: TGCAGTGCTAGCGTCAGTAGCAATCAGCCCCAGCATTTT. Translating it yields CSASVSSNQPQHF.

This clonotype has just a few counts. This chain connects TRBV7-9 to TRBJ1-1, with a possible D match to TRBD1 (6 bases). The CDR3 consists of 17 residues. Germline CDR1 is SEHNR and CDR2 is FQNEAQ (reference sequence). V shed 4 bases and J shed 3 bases, with 21 bases lying between them. DNA for the CDR3: TGTGCCAGCAGCTCCCCCCGGGGGGGGCGGGAGGACACTGAAGCTTTCTTT. Protein: CASSSPRGGREDTEAFF.